This is a list of T cell receptor beta chains from one sample in a study of blood T cell repertoires in COVID-19. Repertoires were generated with immunoSEQ multiplex PCR, while TCRdb's copy carries only in-frame clones and drops some. The table records 160,000 or so clones, approximately 84% of them present only once. Sequences were obtained from peripheral blood. These receptors originate from a man aged 35 to 55 with acute or convalescent COVID-19. Each CDR3 is given with its conserved first and last residue. Each record gives: D gene, J gene, clone size, V gene, CDR3 DNA, CDR3 protein. A D gene is named only where the DNA matches it firmly. Only part of the rows carry a size: once, few, many, or a class if the clone is expanded.

d_gene: NA
j_gene: TRBJ2-2
abundance: NA
v_gene: TRBV30
CDR3nt: TGTGCCTGGAGTGTACTTCTTTCCGGGGAGCTGTTTTTT
CDR3aa: CAWSVLLSGELFF

d_gene: NA
j_gene: TRBJ2-1
abundance: NA
v_gene: TRBV18
CDR3nt: TGTGCCAGCTCACCACCGGGCGATGAGCAGTTCTTC
CDR3aa: CASSPPGDEQFF

d_gene: NA
j_gene: TRBJ1-2
abundance: once
v_gene: TRBV30
CDR3nt: TGTGCCTGGAGTGTTGGGACACACTATGGCTACACCTTC
CDR3aa: CAWSVGTHYGYTF

d_gene: NA
j_gene: TRBJ1-4
abundance: NA
v_gene: TRBV28
CDR3nt: TGTGCTACATATGGGCAGCTCCATGAAAAACTGTTTTTT
CDR3aa: CATYGQLHEKLFF

d_gene: TRBD2
j_gene: TRBJ2-5
abundance: NA
v_gene: TRBV4-3
CDR3nt: TGCGCCAGCAGCCGAAACGCGGGGGACGGGACCCAGTACTTC
CDR3aa: CASSRNAGDGTQYF

d_gene: TRBD2
j_gene: TRBJ2-3
abundance: NA
v_gene: TRBV6-2/TRBV6-3
CDR3nt: TGTGCCAGCAGTTACTCGATCCAGCGGGGGGCCCCTCGGGTTTCCACAGATACGCAGTATTTT
CDR3aa: CASSYSIQRGAPRVSTDTQYF

d_gene: NA
j_gene: TRBJ1-4
abundance: NA
v_gene: TRBV6-4
CDR3nt: TGTGCCAGCAGTGATTCCCGCAGGGTAGGCGAAAAACTGTTTTTT
CDR3aa: CASSDSRRVGEKLFF

d_gene: TRBD1
j_gene: TRBJ2-2
abundance: once
v_gene: TRBV7-3
CDR3nt: TGTGCCAGCAGCCCCCAGACAGGGGGATACACCGGGGAGCTGTTTTTT
CDR3aa: CASSPQTGGYTGELFF

d_gene: NA
j_gene: TRBJ1-1
abundance: NA
v_gene: TRBV27
CDR3nt: TGTGCCAGCAGTTTCCAGGGTACGTACTCTGAAGCTTTCTTT
CDR3aa: CASSFQGTYSEAFF

d_gene: NA
j_gene: TRBJ2-7
abundance: NA
v_gene: TRBV2
CDR3nt: TGTGCCAACTCCCCGGACGGGGACGAGCAGTACTTC
CDR3aa: CANSPDGDEQYF

d_gene: TRBD1
j_gene: TRBJ2-1
abundance: few
v_gene: TRBV7-9
CDR3nt: TGTGCCAGCAGCTGGGGGACAGGCGAGTACAATGAGCAGTTCTTC
CDR3aa: CASSWGTGEYNEQFF

d_gene: NA
j_gene: TRBJ1-1
abundance: NA
v_gene: TRBV7-9
CDR3nt: TGTGCCAGCAGCGCAATCGGGGGGCGGAACACTGAAGCTTTCTTT
CDR3aa: CASSAIGGRNTEAFF

d_gene: TRBD1
j_gene: TRBJ1-1
abundance: NA
v_gene: TRBV19
CDR3nt: TGTGCCAGTAGTACGACAGGGGGAAACACTGAAGCTTTCTTT
CDR3aa: CASSTTGGNTEAFF

d_gene: TRBD1
j_gene: TRBJ1-1
abundance: NA
v_gene: TRBV28
CDR3nt: TGTGCCAGCAGGTATACCGGGACAGGGGGCTCGCGTGAAGCTTTCTTT
CDR3aa: CASRYTGTGGSREAFF

d_gene: TRBD1
j_gene: TRBJ2-7
abundance: NA
v_gene: TRBV19
CDR3nt: TGTGCCAGTGGCCGGGACAGGGATTACGAGCAGTACTTC
CDR3aa: CASGRDRDYEQYF

d_gene: TRBD2
j_gene: TRBJ2-1
abundance: NA
v_gene: TRBV5-6
CDR3nt: TGTGCCAGCAGCGGGGTAGCGGGGAGCTCCTACAATGAGCAGTTCTTC
CDR3aa: CASSGVAGSSYNEQFF

d_gene: NA
j_gene: TRBJ2-1
abundance: NA
v_gene: TRBV18
CDR3nt: TGTGCCAGCTCACCACCCCAGGGCTCCTACAATGAGCAGTTCTTC
CDR3aa: CASSPPQGSYNEQFF

d_gene: NA
j_gene: TRBJ1-5
abundance: NA
v_gene: TRBV6-6
CDR3nt: TGTGCCAGCAGTTACGGAGGATATCTAGATCAGCCCCAGCATTTT
CDR3aa: CASSYGGYLDQPQHF

d_gene: NA
j_gene: TRBJ1-5
abundance: NA
v_gene: TRBV28
CDR3nt: TGTGCCAGCTCTTTCCCGTCGGGGCCCCAGCATTTT
CDR3aa: CASSFPSGPQHF

d_gene: NA
j_gene: TRBJ2-7
abundance: few
v_gene: TRBV6-5
CDR3nt: TGTGCCAGCAGTTACTGGGGCCCCCCCAGATACGAGCAGTACTTC
CDR3aa: CASSYWGPPRYEQYF

d_gene: TRBD1
j_gene: TRBJ2-7
abundance: NA
v_gene: TRBV29-1
CDR3nt: TGCAGCGCGGCCCGGGACAGCTCCTACGAGCAGTACTTC
CDR3aa: CSAARDSSYEQYF

d_gene: NA
j_gene: TRBJ1-2
abundance: NA
v_gene: TRBV11-3
CDR3nt: TGTGCCATACCGGCGGGGCGGCCCCAAAACTATGGCTACACCTTC
CDR3aa: CAIPAGRPQNYGYTF

d_gene: NA
j_gene: TRBJ1-1
abundance: NA
v_gene: TRBV5-6
CDR3nt: TGTGCCAGCAGCCTACAGGTTGTAACTGAAGCTTTCTTT
CDR3aa: CASSLQVVTEAFF

d_gene: NA
j_gene: TRBJ1-2
abundance: few
v_gene: TRBV14
CDR3nt: TGTGCCAGCAGCCCGAGCAGGGGTCGCGGCTACACCTTC
CDR3aa: CASSPSRGRGYTF

d_gene: TRBD1
j_gene: TRBJ1-2
abundance: NA
v_gene: TRBV9
CDR3nt: TGTGCCAGCAGCGTAGCTGGGACAGGGACTGTTGGCTACACCTTC
CDR3aa: CASSVAGTGTVGYTF

d_gene: TRBD1
j_gene: TRBJ2-7
abundance: many
v_gene: TRBV6-1
CDR3nt: TGTGCCAGCAGTGAACCGGCTGACAGGGACGTGCCGTACTTC
CDR3aa: CASSEPADRDVPYF

d_gene: NA
j_gene: TRBJ1-1
abundance: NA
v_gene: TRBV7-2
CDR3nt: TGTGCCAGCAGTCTTAGACAGGTCACTGAAGCTTTCTTT
CDR3aa: CASSLRQVTEAFF

d_gene: TRBD1
j_gene: TRBJ1-1
abundance: NA
v_gene: TRBV5-4
CDR3nt: TGTGCCAGCAGGGAACAGGGGGCTGGAACTGAAGCTTTCTTT
CDR3aa: CASREQGAGTEAFF

d_gene: TRBD1
j_gene: TRBJ1-6
abundance: NA
v_gene: TRBV6-5
CDR3nt: TGTGCCAGCAGTTACGGGACAGGGAAATCACCCCTCCACTTT
CDR3aa: CASSYGTGKSPLHF

d_gene: NA
j_gene: TRBJ2-7
abundance: NA
v_gene: TRBV5-8
CDR3nt: TGTGCCAGCAGCTCTTCTTACGAGCAGTACTTC
CDR3aa: CASSSSYEQYF

d_gene: NA
j_gene: TRBJ1-2
abundance: NA
v_gene: TRBV9
CDR3nt: TGTGCCAGCAGGCGTTCAGAGGGCGCGGGTGATGGCTACACCTTC
CDR3aa: CASRRSEGAGDGYTF

d_gene: NA
j_gene: TRBJ1-1
abundance: NA
v_gene: TRBV25-1
CDR3nt: TGTGCCAGCAGTAGCGACAGCAACACTGAAGCTTTCTTT
CDR3aa: CASSSDSNTEAFF

d_gene: TRBD2
j_gene: TRBJ2-5
abundance: NA
v_gene: TRBV7-2
CDR3nt: TGTGCCAGCAGCTTGGCGAGGCTAGCGGCTGAGACCCAGTACTTC
CDR3aa: CASSLARLAAETQYF

d_gene: TRBD1
j_gene: TRBJ2-5
abundance: NA
v_gene: TRBV12-3/TRBV12-4
CDR3nt: TGTGCCAGCAGCCGTGGGACAGAAGAGACCCAGTACTTC
CDR3aa: CASSRGTEETQYF

d_gene: TRBD1
j_gene: TRBJ1-1
abundance: once
v_gene: TRBV19
CDR3nt: TGTGCCAGTAGTATGGGTGGACAGGGACGGGCTGAAGCTTTCTTT
CDR3aa: CASSMGGQGRAEAFF

d_gene: TRBD1
j_gene: TRBJ1-2
abundance: NA
v_gene: TRBV6-2/TRBV6-3
CDR3nt: TGTGCCAGCAGTCGACCGGGACAGGGGCTGGACTATGGCTACACCTTC
CDR3aa: CASSRPGQGLDYGYTF

d_gene: NA
j_gene: TRBJ1-1
abundance: NA
v_gene: TRBV6-2/TRBV6-3
CDR3nt: TGTGCCAGCAGTCAGTGGGCAGGGTCTGAAGCTTTCTTT
CDR3aa: CASSQWAGSEAFF

d_gene: TRBD1
j_gene: TRBJ1-1
abundance: NA
v_gene: TRBV25-1
CDR3nt: TGTGCCAGCAGGTTGACAGGGTTTTTGAACACTGAAGCTTTCTTT
CDR3aa: CASRLTGFLNTEAFF

d_gene: TRBD2
j_gene: TRBJ2-3
abundance: once
v_gene: TRBV5-4
CDR3nt: TGTGCCAGCAGTAGCAGCGGGGGGGCCGGAGATACGCAGTATTTT
CDR3aa: CASSSSGGAGDTQYF

d_gene: NA
j_gene: TRBJ2-7
abundance: NA
v_gene: TRBV7-8
CDR3nt: TGTGCCAGCTCGGACAGATCCTACGAGCAGTACTTC
CDR3aa: CASSDRSYEQYF

d_gene: TRBD1
j_gene: TRBJ1-2
abundance: NA
v_gene: TRBV10-2
CDR3nt: TGCGCCAGCAGGGGACAGGGCGGCGGCTACACCTTC
CDR3aa: CASRGQGGGYTF

d_gene: TRBD2
j_gene: TRBJ2-5
abundance: NA
v_gene: TRBV6-5
CDR3nt: TGTGCCAGCAGTCCCCAACTATCGGGGGGGGAGACCCAGTACTTC
CDR3aa: CASSPQLSGGETQYF

d_gene: TRBD1
j_gene: TRBJ2-3
abundance: NA
v_gene: TRBV3-1/TRBV3-2
CDR3nt: TGTGCCAGCAGCCAAAGGGGGCGTAGCACAGATACGCAGTATTTT
CDR3aa: CASSQRGRSTDTQYF

d_gene: TRBD1
j_gene: TRBJ1-3
abundance: NA
v_gene: TRBV7-2
CDR3nt: TGTGCCAGCAGCTTAGCAAACAGGGGTCTCGACACCATATATTTT
CDR3aa: CASSLANRGLDTIYF